This T cell receptor beta chain is drawn from a study of blood T cell repertoires in COVID-19. Germline CDR1 reads SEHNR; CDR2 reads FQNEAQ (reference sequence). The ends lost 3 bases at V and 3 bases at J; junction bases unmatched: 5. This CDR3 spans 16 amino acids. Data came from immunoSEQ multiplex PCR; TCRdb stores just in-frame clones and leaves some out. There are about 490,000 clones in the sample; around 85% occur only once, and under 4% lies in the top ten. The chain recombines TRBV7-9 with TRBJ2-7, with 13 nucleotides matching TRBD2. The TCR sequence derives from a human donor in a cohort sampled during active COVID-19. Sequencing used peripheral blood. The CDR3 DNA follows: TGTGCCAGCAGCTTGGGACTAGCGGGATCCGACTACGAGCAGTACTTC. Translated, it gives CASSLGLAGSDYEQYF.